One sample yielded the 11 T cell receptor beta chains listed below, sequenced in a study of CD8+ T cells in alopecia areata. RNA extraction and reverse transcription yielded cDNA as sequencing template. TCRdb's table, derived via immunoSEQ multiplex PCR, lists solely in-frame clones and lacks some. The sample includes roughly 280,000 clones, about three fifths of them seen just once. Specified treatment: oral pan-JAK inhibitor, 5-10 mg twice daily. Sequences were derived from CD4+ T cells sorted from blood, sampled at approximately week 52, from a patient treated with tofacitinib. These receptor sequences come from a human donor with alopecia areata.

This clone was observed a handful of times. The genes are TRBV2 and TRBJ1-2; D is possibly TRBD1 (5 bases). There are 14 residues in the CDR3. CDR1 is SNHLY and CDR2 is FYNNEI in the germline V gene. The germline V and J ends were trimmed by 6 bases and 2 bases, with 13 bases remaining between them. The chain's CDR3 is CASRKDGANYGYTF. The CDR3 DNA follows: TGTGCCAGCAGGAAGGACGGGGCAAACTATGGCTACACCTTC.

This clone was seen a few times. The identical CDR3 is also encoded by other nucleotide sequences in the sample. The chain is built from TRBV5-6 and TRBJ2-3, with D unclear. CDR1 is SGHDT and CDR2 is YYEEEE in the germline V gene. V lost 1 base and J lost 3, with 6 bases in between. The CDR3 consists of 13 residues. CDR3 sequence (DNA): TGTGCCAGCAGCTTGTCCTCGACAGATACGCAGTATTTT. This encodes CASSLSSTDTQYF.

The chain carries TRBV6-5 and TRBJ1-5; D remains ambiguous. Germline-derived CDR1 and CDR2 are MNHEY and SVGAGI. The ends were cut back, 2 bases at V and 0 bases at J, with 2 bases in the middle. CDR3 size: 13 residues. This CDR3 reads CASSYDSNQPQHF. The DNA for the CDR3 is TGTGCCAGCAGTTACGATAGCAATCAGCCCCAGCATTTT.

This chain joins TRBV7-9 and TRBJ1-1; D possibly corresponds to TRBD1 (6 bases). The germline gives CDR1 SEHNR, CDR2 FQNEAQ (reference sequence). V lost 5 bases and J lost 6, with 13 bases in between. The CDR3 totals 13 residues. The CDR3 DNA sequence: TGTGCCAGCAGCCAACAGGGACGGGCTGAAGCTTTCTTT. Translation gives CASSQQGRAEAFF.

The chain is built from TRBV5-4 and TRBJ2-3, with 11 bases that match TRBD2. Trimming removed 3 bases from V and 6 bases from J; junction bases left unmatched: 6. CDR3 size: 15 residues. CDR1 is SGHNT and CDR2 is YYREEE in the germline V gene (reference sequence). The CDR3 nucleotides read TGTGCCAGCAGCTCGACTAGCGGGGTGTCTGATACGCAGTATTTT. This codes for CASSSTSGVSDTQYF.

V usage is TRBV4-2 and J usage is TRBJ2-1, with D possibly being TRBD2 (5 bases). The V gene's germline CDR1 is LGHNA and CDR2 YNFKEQ. The CDR3 is made up of 14 amino acids. Between the trimmed V and J ends, which lost 0 bases and 10 bases, there was a span of 13 bases. The CDR3 region is CASSQDTREPEQFF. The CDR3 region has the DNA TGTGCCAGCAGCCAAGATACTAGGGAGCCGGAGCAGTTCTTC.

This clone appeared a few times. The chain has TRBV29-1 and TRBJ2-5, with 8 positions matching TRBD1. There are 15 residues in the CDR3. The germline gives CDR1 SQVTM, CDR2 ANQGSEA. With V trimmed by 5 bases and J by 2 bases, 10 bases remained unmatched. This CDR3 is CSVTRTGRGQETQYF. The DNA for the CDR3 is TGCAGCGTTACCCGGACAGGGAGAGGGCAAGAGACCCAGTACTTC.

As for this clone: One end of the junction does not line up with germline, which may come from a read error. This sequence joins TRBV7-3 and TRBJ1-1; 7 bases align to TRBD1. The CDR3 extends over 12 amino acids. Germline V lookup: CDR1 SGHTA, CDR2 FQGTGA. The CDR3 DNA sequence: TGTGCCAGCAGCTTATCGGGACAGACCACCTTTTGG. As protein: CASSLSGQTTFW.

This chain links TRBV5-1 with TRBJ2-3; 8 nucleotides match TRBD2. This CDR3 region has 14 residues. Germline V gives CDR1 SGHRS, CDR2 YFSETQ. Germline trimming cut 3 bases from V and 5 bases from J; bases unmatched to any gene: 5. CDR3 DNA sequence: TGCGCCAGCAGCTCCCGAGCGGGGGAAGATACGCAGTATTTT. It translates to CASSSRAGEDTQYF. Complete variable domain (other parts from reference TRBV5-1 and TRBJ2-3): KAGVTQTPRYLIKTRGQQVTLSCSPISGHRSVSWYQQTPGQGLQFLFEYFSETQRNKGNFPGRFSGRQFSNSRSEMNVSTLELGDSALYLCASSSRAGEDTQYFGPGTRLTVL.

The chain is built from TRBV4-3 and TRBJ2-1; no definite D call. The length of the CDR3 is 13 residues. Germline V gene lookup returns CDR1 LGHNA and CDR2 YSLEER. The V gene lost 4 bases and the J gene lost 8 bases, with 12 bases spanning the gap. The DNA for the CDR3 is TGCGCCAGCAGCCTTCGGGTTACGGATGAGCAGTTCTTC. Residues: CASSLRVTDEQFF.

The genes are TRBV19 and TRBJ2-7; D gene unclear. Germline lookup yields CDR1 LNHDA and CDR2 SQIVND (reference sequence). This CDR3 is built from 12 residues. Trimming shortened V by 5 bases and J by 0 bases, and 5 bases separated the two germline ends. The CDR3 loop is CASSVDSYEQYF. The CDR3 nucleotides are TGTGCCAGTAGTGTTGACTCCTACGAGCAGTACTTC.